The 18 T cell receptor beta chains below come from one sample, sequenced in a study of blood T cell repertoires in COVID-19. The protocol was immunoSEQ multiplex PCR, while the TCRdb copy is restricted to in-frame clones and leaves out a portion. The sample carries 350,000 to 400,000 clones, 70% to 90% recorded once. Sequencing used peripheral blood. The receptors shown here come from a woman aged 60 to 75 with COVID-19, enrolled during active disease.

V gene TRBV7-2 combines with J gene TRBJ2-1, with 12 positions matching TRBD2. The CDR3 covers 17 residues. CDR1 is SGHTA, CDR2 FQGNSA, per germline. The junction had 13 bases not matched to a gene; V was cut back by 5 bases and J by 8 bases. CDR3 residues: CASSPHWASGGAHEQFF. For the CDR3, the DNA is TGTGCCAGCAGCCCCCACTGGGCTAGCGGGGGGGCCCATGAGCAGTTCTTC.

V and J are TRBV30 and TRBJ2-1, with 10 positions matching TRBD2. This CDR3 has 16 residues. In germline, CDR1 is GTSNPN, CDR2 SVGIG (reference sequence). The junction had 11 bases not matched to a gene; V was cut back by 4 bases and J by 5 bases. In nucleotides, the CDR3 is TGTGCCTGGACCCGTGCGAGGACTAGCGGAAACAATGAGCAGTTCTTC. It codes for CAWTRARTSGNNEQFF.

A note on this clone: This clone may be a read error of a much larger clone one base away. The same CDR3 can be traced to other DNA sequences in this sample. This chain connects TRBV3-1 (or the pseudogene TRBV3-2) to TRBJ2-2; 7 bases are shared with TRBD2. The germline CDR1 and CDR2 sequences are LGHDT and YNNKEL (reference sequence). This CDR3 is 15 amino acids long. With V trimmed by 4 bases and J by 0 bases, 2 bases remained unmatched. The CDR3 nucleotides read TGTGCCAGCAGCCCGCTAGCGGCGAACACCGGGGAGCTGTTTTTT. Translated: CASSPLAANTGELFF.

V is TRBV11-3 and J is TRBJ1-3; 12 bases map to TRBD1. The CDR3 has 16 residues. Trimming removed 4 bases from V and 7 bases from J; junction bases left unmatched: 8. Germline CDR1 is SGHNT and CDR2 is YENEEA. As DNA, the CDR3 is TGTGCCAGCAGCTCGAGAGGGACAGGGGGCCGGAACACCATATATTTT. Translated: CASSSRGTGGRNTIYF.

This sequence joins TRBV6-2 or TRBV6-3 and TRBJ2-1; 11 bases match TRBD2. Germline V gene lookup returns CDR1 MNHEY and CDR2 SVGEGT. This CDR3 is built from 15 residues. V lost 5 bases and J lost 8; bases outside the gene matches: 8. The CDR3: CASSATSGDRDEQFF. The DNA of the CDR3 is TGTGCCAGCAGTGCGACTAGCGGGGATAGGGATGAGCAGTTCTTC.

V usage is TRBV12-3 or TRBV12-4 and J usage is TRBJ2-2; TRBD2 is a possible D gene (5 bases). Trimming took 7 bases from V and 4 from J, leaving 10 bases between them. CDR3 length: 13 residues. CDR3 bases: TGTGCCAGCACCCAACGGGGCACCGGGGAGCTGTTTTTT. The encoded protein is CASTQRGTGELFF.

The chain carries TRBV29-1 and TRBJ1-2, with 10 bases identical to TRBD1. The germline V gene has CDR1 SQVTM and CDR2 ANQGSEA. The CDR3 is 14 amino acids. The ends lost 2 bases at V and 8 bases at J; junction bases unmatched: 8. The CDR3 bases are TGCAGCGTTGAACAGACAGGGGGCTTTATAGGCTACACCTTC. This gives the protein CSVEQTGGFIGYTF.

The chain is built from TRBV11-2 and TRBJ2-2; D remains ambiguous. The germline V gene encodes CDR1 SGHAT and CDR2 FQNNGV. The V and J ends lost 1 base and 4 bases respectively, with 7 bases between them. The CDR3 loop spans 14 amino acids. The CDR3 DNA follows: TGTGCCAGCAGCTTAGCGCGGATCACCGGGGAGCTGTTTTTT. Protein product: CASSLARITGELFF.

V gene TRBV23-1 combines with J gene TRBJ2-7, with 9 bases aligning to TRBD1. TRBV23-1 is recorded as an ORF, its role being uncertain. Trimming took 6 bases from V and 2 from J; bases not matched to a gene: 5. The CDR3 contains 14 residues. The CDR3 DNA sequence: TGCGCCAGCAGCCGGGACAGGGAGACCTACGAGCAGTACTTC. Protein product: CASSRDRETYEQYF.

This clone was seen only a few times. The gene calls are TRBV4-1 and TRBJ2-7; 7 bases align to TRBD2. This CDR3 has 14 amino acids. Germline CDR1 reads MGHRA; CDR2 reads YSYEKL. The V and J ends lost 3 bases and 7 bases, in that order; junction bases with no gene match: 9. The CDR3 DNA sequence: TGCGCCAGCAGCCAGCGCCCACGCGGGGGTGAGCAGTACTTC. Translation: CASSQRPRGGEQYF.

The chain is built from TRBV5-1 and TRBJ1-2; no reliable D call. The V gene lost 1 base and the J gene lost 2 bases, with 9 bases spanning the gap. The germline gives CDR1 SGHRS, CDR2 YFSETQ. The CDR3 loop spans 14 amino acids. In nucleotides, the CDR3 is TGCGCCAGCAGCTTGTATACAGAGAACTATGGCTACACCTTC. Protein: CASSLYTENYGYTF. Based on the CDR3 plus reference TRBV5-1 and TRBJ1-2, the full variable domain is KAGVTQTPRYLIKTRGQQVTLSCSPISGHRSVSWYQQTPGQGLQFLFEYFSETQRNKGNFPGRFSGRQFSNSRSEMNVSTLELGDSALYLCASSLYTENYGYTFGSGTRLTVV.

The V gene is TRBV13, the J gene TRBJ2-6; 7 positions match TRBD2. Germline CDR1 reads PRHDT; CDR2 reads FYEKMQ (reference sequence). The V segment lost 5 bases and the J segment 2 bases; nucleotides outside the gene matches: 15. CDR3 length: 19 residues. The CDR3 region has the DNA TGTGCCAGCAGCGACGCTCTCTGGCGGGGGTTGGCTGGGGCCAACGTCCTGACTTTC. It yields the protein CASSDALWRGLAGANVLTF.

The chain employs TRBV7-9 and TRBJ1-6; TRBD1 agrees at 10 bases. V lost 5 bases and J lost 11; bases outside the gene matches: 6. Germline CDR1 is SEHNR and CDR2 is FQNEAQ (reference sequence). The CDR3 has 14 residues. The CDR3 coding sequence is TGTGCCAGCAGCCTGGGACAGGGGAATCCACCCCTCCACTTT. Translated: CASSLGQGNPPLHF.

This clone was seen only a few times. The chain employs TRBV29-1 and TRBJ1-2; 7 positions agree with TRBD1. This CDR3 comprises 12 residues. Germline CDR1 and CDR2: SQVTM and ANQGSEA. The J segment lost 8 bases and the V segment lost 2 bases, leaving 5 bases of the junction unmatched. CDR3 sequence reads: CSVERTGEGYTF. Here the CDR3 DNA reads TGCAGCGTTGAACGGACAGGTGAAGGCTACACCTTC.

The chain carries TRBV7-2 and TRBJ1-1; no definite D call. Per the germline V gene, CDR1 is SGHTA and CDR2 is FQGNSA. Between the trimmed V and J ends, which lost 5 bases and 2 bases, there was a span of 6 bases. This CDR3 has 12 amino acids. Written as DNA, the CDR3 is TGTGCCAGCAGCCATAGTAACACTGAAGCTTTCTTT. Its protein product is CASSHSNTEAFF. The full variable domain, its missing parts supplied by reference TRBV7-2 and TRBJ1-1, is GAGVSQSPSNKVTEKGKDVELRCDPISGHTALYWYRQSLGQGLEFLIYFQGNSAPDKSGLPSDRFSAERTGGSVSTLTIQRTQQEDSAVYLCASSHSNTEAFFGQGTRLTVV.

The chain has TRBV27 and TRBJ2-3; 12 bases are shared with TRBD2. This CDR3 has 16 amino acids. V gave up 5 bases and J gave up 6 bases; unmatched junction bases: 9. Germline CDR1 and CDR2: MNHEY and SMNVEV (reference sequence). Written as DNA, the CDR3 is TGTGCCAGCAGTAGTCTAGCGGGGGGGCCTTTTGATACGCAGTATTTT. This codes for CASSSLAGGPFDTQYF.

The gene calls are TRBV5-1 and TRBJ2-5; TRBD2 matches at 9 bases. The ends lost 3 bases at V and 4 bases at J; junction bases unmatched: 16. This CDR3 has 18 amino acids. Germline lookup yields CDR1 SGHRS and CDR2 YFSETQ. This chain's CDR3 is CASSSTPAASGNVETQYF. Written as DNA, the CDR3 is TGCGCCAGCAGCTCGACCCCGGCGGCTAGCGGGAACGTAGAGACCCAGTACTTC.

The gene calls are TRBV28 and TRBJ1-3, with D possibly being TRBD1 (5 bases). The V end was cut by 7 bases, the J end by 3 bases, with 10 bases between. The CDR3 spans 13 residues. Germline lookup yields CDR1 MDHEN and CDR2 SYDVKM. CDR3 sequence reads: CASIPGVGNTIYF. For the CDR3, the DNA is TGTGCCAGCATCCCGGGGGTTGGAAACACCATATATTTT. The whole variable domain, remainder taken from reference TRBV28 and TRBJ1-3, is DVKVTQSSRYLVKRTGEKVFLECVQDMDHENMFWYRQDPGLGLRLIYFSYDVKMKEKGDIPEGYSVSREKKERFSLILESASTNQTSMYLCASIPGVGNTIYFGEGSWLTVV.